The entry below gives a single T cell receptor (beta chain) sequence along with its context. What it recognizes is unknown. The PCR made use of 60 Vbeta and 13 Jbeta primers. The protocol was immunoSEQ multiplex PCR, while the TCRdb copy is restricted to in-frame clones and leaves out a portion. The sample holds around 69,000 clones, roughly two thirds seen once. The V and J ends lost 4 bases and 1 base, in that order; junction bases with no gene match: 10. The germline V gene encodes CDR1 SGHVS and CDR2 FNYEAQ. The length of the CDR3 is 18 residues. This specimen comes from a study of cytomegalovirus exposure and HLA in healthy donors. Regarding the study as a whole: As was reported, the HLA-A and HLA-B alleles of most subjects were accurately predicted from TCR beta sequences. Highly shared sequence variants in one cluster were likely a sequencing artifact.

This chain connects TRBV7-6 to TRBJ1-3; TRBD1 matches 10 bases. The sample was PBMCs. The TCR was taken from a man aged 35-49 years in good health and CMV-seropositive. The DNA of the CDR3 is TGTGCCAGCAGCTCCTCGACAGGGGGCGGTTTGTCTGGAAACACCATATATTTT. Encoded protein: CASSSSTGGGLSGNTIYF. Drawing the rest from reference TRBV7-6 and TRBJ1-3, the complete variable domain is GAGVSQSPRYKVTKRGQDVALRCDPISGHVSLYWYRQALGQGPEFLTYFNYEAQQDKSGLPNDRFSAERPEGSISTLTIQRTEQRDSAMYRCASSSSTGGGLSGNTIYFGEGSWLTVV.